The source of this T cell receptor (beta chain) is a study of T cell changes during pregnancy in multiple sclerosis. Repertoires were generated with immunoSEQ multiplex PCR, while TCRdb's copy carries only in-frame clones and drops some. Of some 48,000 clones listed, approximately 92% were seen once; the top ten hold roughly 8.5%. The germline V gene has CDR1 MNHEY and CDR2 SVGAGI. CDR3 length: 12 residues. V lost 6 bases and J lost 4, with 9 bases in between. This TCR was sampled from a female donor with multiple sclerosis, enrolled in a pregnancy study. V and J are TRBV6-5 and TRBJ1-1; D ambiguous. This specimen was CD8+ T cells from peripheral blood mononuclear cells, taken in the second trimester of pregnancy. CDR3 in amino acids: CASSRQPTEAFF. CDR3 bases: TGTGCCAGCAGCAGGCAGCCCACTGAAGCTTTCTTT.